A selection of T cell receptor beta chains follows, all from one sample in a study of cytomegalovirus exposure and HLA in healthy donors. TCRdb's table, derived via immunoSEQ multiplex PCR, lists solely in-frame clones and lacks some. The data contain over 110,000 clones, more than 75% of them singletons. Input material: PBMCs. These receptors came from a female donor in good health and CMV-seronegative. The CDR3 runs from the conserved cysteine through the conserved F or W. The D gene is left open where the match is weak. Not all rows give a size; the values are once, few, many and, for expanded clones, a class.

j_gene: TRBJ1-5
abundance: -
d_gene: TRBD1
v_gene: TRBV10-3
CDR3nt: TGTGCCATCAGTTCGACAGGGGTCGGGAATCAGCCCCAGCATTTT
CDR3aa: CAISSTGVGNQPQHF

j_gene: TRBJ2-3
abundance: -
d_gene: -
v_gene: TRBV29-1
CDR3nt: TGCAGCGCCTACAGGGAGGGAACAGATACGCAGTATTTT
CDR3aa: CSAYREGTDTQYF

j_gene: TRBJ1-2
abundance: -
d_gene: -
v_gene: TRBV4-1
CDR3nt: TGCGCCAGCAGCCAAGATAAAACCCCGGGCTATGGCTACACCTTC
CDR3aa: CASSQDKTPGYGYTF

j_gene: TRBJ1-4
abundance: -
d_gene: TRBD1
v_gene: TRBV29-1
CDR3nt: TGCAGCGTTGAAGATCGGGCCGGGACAGGGCGGGAAAAACTGTTTTTT
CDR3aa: CSVEDRAGTGREKLFF

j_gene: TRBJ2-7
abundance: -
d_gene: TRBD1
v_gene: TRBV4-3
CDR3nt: TGCGCCAGCAGCCAAGCGGACAGGGTTTCCTACGAGCAGTACTTC
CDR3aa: CASSQADRVSYEQYF

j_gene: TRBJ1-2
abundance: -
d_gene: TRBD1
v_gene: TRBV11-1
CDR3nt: TGTGCCAGCAGCTCGATGGCCCTGGGACAGGGTGAAGGCTACACCTTC
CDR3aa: CASSSMALGQGEGYTF

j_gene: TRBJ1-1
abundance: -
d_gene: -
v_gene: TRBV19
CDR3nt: TGTGCCAGCCAGTATGAGGGTAGGAGTACTGAAGCTTTCTTT
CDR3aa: CASQYEGRSTEAFF

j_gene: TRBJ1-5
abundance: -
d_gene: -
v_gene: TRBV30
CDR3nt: TGTGCCTGGAGTGCGCGAGGGTCGGGGAGCAATCAGCCCCAGCATTTT
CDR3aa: CAWSARGSGSNQPQHF

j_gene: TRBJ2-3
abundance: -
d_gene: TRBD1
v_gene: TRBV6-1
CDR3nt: TGTGCCAGCACCCAACCGGGACAGGGGCAAGATACGCAGTATTTT
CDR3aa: CASTQPGQGQDTQYF

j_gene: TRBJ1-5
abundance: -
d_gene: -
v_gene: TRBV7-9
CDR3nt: TGTGCCAGCTACGAGGGGGACCAGCCCCAGCATTTT
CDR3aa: CASYEGDQPQHF

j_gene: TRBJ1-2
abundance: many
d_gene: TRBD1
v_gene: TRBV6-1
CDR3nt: TGTGCCAGCAAGTCCGACAGGGGAACGGGCTATGGCTACACCTTC
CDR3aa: CASKSDRGTGYGYTF

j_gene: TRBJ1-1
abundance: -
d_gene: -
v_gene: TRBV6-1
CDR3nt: TGTGCCAGCAGTTATGTTTATAACACTGAAGCTTTCTTT
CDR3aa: CASSYVYNTEAFF

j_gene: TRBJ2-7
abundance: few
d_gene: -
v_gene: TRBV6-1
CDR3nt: TGTGCCAGCAGCCACAGGACCTTATACGAGCAGTACTTC
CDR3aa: CASSHRTLYEQYF

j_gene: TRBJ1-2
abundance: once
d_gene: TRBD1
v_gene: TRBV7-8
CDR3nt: TGTGCCAGCAGCCCTTATTTGGGACAGGGGGACTATGGCTACACCTTC
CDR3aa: CASSPYLGQGDYGYTF

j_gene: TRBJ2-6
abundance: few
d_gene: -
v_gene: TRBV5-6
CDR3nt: TGTGCCAGCAGCCCCCTCGGTTCTGGGGCCAACGTCCTGACTTTC
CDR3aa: CASSPLGSGANVLTF

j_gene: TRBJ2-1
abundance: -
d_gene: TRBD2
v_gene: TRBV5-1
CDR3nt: TGCGCCAGCAGCTTTGAGATATCCGGGACTACCTCCTACAATGAGCAGTTCTTC
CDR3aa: CASSFEISGTTSYNEQFF

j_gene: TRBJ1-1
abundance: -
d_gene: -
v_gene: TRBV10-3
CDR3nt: TGTGCCATCAGTGCTTCCAAACAGGGTCGCACTGAAGCTTTCTTT
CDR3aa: CAISASKQGRTEAFF

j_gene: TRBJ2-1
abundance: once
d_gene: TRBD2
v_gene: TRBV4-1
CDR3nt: TGCGCCAGCAGCCAAGTGGCGGGAGGGGGTCGGGAGCAGTTCTTC
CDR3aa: CASSQVAGGGREQFF

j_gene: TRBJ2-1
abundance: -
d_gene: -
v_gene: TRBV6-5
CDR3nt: TGTGCCAGCAGTTACATGACAGACAATGAGCAGTTCTTC
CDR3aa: CASSYMTDNEQFF

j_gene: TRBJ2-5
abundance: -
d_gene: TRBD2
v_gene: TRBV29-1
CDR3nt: TGCAGCGTTGGGCGACTAGCGGGGGTGAAAGAGACCCAGTACTTC
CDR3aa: CSVGRLAGVKETQYF

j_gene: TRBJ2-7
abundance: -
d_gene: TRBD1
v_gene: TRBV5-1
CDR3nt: TGCGCCAGCAGCCCGGGGACAGGGAGCTCCTACGAGCAGTACTTC
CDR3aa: CASSPGTGSSYEQYF

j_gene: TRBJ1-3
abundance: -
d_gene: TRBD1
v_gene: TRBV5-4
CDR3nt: TGTGCCAGCAGCGTCCGGGACAGGGGTGGAAACACCATATATTTT
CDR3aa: CASSVRDRGGNTIYF

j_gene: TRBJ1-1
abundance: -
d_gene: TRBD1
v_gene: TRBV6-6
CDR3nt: TGTGCCAGCATAGAACAGGGGGCGGTTACTGAAGCTTTCTTT
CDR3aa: CASIEQGAVTEAFF

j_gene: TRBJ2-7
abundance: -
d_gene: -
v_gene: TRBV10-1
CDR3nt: TGCGCCAGCAGTGAGTCTGGACTCTCCGAGCAGTACTTC
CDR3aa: CASSESGLSEQYF

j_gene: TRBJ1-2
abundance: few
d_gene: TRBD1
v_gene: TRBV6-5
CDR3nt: TGTGCCAGCAAAGGACAGGACTATGGCTACACCTTC
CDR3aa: CASKGQDYGYTF

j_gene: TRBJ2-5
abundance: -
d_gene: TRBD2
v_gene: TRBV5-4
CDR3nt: TGTGCCAGCAGCTTTGAGACTAGCCCGGGTGACCAGTACTTC
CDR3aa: CASSFETSPGDQYF

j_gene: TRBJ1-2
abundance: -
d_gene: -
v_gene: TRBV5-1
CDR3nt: TGCGCCAGCAGCGTCGCCTCCGGCGGGTTCGATGGCTACCCCTTC
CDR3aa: CASSVASGGFDGYPF

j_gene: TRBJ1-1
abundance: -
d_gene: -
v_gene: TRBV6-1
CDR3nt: TGTGCCAGCAGTGGAGTGAACCCAGGGACTGAAGCTTTCTTT
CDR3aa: CASSGVNPGTEAFF

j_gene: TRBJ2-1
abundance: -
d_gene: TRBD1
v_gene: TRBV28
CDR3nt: TGTGCCAGCAGTCTGCCGGGACAGGGTAGGAATGAGCAGTTCTTC
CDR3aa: CASSLPGQGRNEQFF

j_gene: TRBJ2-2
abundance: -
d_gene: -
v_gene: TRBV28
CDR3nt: TGTGCCAGCAGTTTCGGAGGATCGGCCGGGGAGCTGTTTTTT
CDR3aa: CASSFGGSAGELFF

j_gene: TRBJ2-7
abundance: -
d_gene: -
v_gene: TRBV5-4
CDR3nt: TGTGCCAGCAGCACCCGTAGGGCGGGCTCCTACGAGCAGTACTTC
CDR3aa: CASSTRRAGSYEQYF

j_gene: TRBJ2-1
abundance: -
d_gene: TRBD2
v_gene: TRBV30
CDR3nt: TGTGCCTGGAGTGGGATCACTAGCGGGAGGGCCGATGAGCAGTTCTTC
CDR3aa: CAWSGITSGRADEQFF

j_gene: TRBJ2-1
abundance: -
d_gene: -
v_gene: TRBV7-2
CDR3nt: TGTGCCAGCAGCTTAGACCGGGGGATCTACAATGAGCAGTTCTTC
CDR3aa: CASSLDRGIYNEQFF

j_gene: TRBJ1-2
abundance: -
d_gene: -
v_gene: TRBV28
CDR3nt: TGTGCCAGCAGTGTCCTCCGGGGGGGCTACCCCTTC
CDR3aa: CASSVLRGGYPF

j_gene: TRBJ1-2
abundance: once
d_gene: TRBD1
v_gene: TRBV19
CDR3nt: TGTGCCAGTAACCCCTCCCGGGACAGCCGAAACTATGGCTACACCTTC
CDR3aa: CASNPSRDSRNYGYTF

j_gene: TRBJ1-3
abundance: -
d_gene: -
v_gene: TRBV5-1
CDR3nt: TGCGCCAGCAGCTTGGATCAGGGAATCTCTGGAAACACCATATATTTT
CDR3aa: CASSLDQGISGNTIYF

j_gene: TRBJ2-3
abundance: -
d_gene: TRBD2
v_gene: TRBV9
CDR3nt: TGTGCCAGCAGCGCAGCTAGCGGGAACACAGATACGCAGTATTTT
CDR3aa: CASSAASGNTDTQYF

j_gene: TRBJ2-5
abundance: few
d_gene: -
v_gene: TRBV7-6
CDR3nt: TGTGCCAGCAGCTTAAGAGAAGAGACCCAGTACTTC
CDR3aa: CASSLREETQYF

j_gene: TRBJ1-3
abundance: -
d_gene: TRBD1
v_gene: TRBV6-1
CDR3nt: TGTGCCAGCAGTGAGTGGGACAGGGTCTCTGGAAACACCATATATTTT
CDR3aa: CASSEWDRVSGNTIYF

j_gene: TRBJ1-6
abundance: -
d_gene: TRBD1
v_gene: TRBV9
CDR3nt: TGTGCCAGCAGCGTAGCGGCAGGGGGAGAGTCACCCCTCCACTTT
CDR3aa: CASSVAAGGESPLHF

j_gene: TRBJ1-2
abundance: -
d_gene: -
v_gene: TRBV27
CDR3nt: TGTGCCAGCAGTCCTCAAAGTGGCCCCTATGGCTACACCTTC
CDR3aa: CASSPQSGPYGYTF

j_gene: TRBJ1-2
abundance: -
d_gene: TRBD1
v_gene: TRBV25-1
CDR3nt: TGTGCCAGCAGTGAAACTCGACAGGGAATGGGCTATGGCTACACCTTC
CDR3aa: CASSETRQGMGYGYTF

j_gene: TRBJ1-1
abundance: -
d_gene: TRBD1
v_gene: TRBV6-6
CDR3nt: TGTGCCAGCAGTTATCCCCAGGGGGCCGGGAACACTGAAGCTTTCTTT
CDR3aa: CASSYPQGAGNTEAFF

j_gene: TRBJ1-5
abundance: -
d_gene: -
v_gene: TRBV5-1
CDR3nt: TGCGCCAGCAGCTTGGAGGGAGGACCGCCCCAGCATTTT
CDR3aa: CASSLEGGPPQHF

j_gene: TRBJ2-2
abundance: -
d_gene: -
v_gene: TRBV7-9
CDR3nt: TGTGCCAGCAGCTTTGGGCTTCGGGGGGAGCTGTTTTTT
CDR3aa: CASSFGLRGELFF

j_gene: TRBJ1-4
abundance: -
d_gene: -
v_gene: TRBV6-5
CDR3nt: TGTGCCAACAGTTACTCGGGCAGCACTAATGAAAAACTGTTTTTT
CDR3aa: CANSYSGSTNEKLFF

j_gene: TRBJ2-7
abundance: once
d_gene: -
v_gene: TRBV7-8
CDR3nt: TGTGCCAGCAGCCTGAGACAGGCTCGTCCCTCCTACGAGCAGTACTTC
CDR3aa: CASSLRQARPSYEQYF

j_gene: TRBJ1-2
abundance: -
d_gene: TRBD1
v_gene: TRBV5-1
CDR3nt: TGCGCCAGCAGATATACGACAGGGGGCGGCTATGGCTACCCCTTC
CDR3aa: CASRYTTGGGYGYPF

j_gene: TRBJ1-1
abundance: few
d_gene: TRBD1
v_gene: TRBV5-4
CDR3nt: TGTGCCAGCAGCCAGGTAGAACAGGGGGTCGGTGAAGCTTTCTTT
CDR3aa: CASSQVEQGVGEAFF